The present T cell receptor beta chain was sequenced within a study of blood T cell repertoires in COVID-19. Study-wide context: Donors in the United States, Italy and Spain gave samples during acute or convalescent COVID-19. The cDNA or gDNA used as material had been derived from T cells, B-cell-depleted T cells, or PBMCs.

Enrollment of patients from Seattle took place during active infection, with longitudinal follow-up. Per the germline V gene, CDR1 is LNHNV and CDR2 is YYDKDF (reference sequence). The trim removed 0 bases at V and 4 bases at J, leaving 5 bases unmatched. The CDR3 runs 15 residues. As handled by the study authors: From reference gene primer amplification, estimates of nucleated cell counts were derived. TCRdb's copy holds only in-frame clones and misses some; the assay was immunoSEQ multiplex PCR. V, J and clone size were drawn from that table, and D and trimming were deduced from the DNA. The table includes about 190,000 clones, roughly three quarters detected once.

The V and J genes are TRBV15 and TRBJ1-2; 7 nucleotides agree with TRBD1. Sequenced material: peripheral blood. The clonotype originates from an elderly woman with COVID-19, enrolled during active disease. DNA of the CDR3: TGTGCCACCAGCAGAGATCGAGGGGGCTTCTATGGCTACACCTTC. Translated, it gives CATSRDRGGFYGYTF.